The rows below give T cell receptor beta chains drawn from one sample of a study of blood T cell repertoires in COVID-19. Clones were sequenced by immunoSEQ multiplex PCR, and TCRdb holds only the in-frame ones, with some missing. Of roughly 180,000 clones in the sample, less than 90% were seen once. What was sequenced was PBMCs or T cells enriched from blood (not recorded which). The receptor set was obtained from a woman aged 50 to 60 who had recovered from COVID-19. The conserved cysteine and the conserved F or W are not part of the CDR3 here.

ASSPSEQSGNTIY	TRBV18	TRBJ1-3
ASSQSWGGEGYT	TRBV16	TRBJ1-2
ASRRTGDGYT	TRBV5-6	TRBJ1-2
ASTGQGGTYNEQF	TRBV19	TRBJ2-1
ASNIPGGEFYGYT	TRBV19	TRBJ1-2
ASSFISTDTQY	TRBV9	TRBJ2-3
ASSPRTDDGYT	TRBV5-1	TRBJ1-2
ASSLGGTSNSPLH	TRBV7-9	TRBJ1-6
ASRGAARQPQH	TRBV27	TRBJ1-5
ASTRTGLNSPLH	TRBV19	TRBJ1-6
ASSLEPKGAEGYT	TRBV11-2	TRBJ1-2
ASSSGVTGELF	TRBV12-3/TRBV12-4	TRBJ2-2
ASSPGGSREGSGNTIY	TRBV7-8	TRBJ1-3
ASSVQGQRPEKLF	TRBV7-9	TRBJ1-4
ASSPRGRFYGYT	TRBV6-5	TRBJ1-2
ASSFKFARNTEAF	TRBV7-2	TRBJ1-1
ASSLIVQGANTEAF	TRBV5-5	TRBJ1-1
SVDPSGNGDEQF	TRBV29-1	TRBJ2-1
ASSEQAGAVQPQH	TRBV6-1	TRBJ1-5
ASTWASYNSPLH	TRBV2	TRBJ1-6
ASSLPGGGAKWDEQF	TRBV5-6	TRBJ2-1